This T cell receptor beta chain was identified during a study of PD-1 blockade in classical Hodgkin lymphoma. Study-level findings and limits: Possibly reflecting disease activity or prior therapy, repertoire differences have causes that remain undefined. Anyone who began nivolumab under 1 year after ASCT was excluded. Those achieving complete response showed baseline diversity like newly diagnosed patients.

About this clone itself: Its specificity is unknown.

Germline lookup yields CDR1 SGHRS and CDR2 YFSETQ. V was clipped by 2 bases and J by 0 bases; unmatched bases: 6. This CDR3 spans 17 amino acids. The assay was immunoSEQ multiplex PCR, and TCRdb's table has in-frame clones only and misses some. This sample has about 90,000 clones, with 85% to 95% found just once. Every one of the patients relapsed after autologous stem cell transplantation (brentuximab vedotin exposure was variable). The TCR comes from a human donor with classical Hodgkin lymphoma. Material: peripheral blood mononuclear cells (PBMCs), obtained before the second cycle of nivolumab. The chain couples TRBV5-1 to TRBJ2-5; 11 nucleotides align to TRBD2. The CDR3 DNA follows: TGCGCCAGCAGCTTCCTTCTTAGCGGGAGGGACCAAGAGACCCAGTACTTC. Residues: CASSFLLSGRDQETQYF. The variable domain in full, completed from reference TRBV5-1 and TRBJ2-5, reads KAGVTQTPRYLIKTRGQQVTLSCSPISGHRSVSWYQQTPGQGLQFLFEYFSETQRNKGNFPGRFSGRQFSNSRSEMNVSTLELGDSALYLCASSFLLSGRDQETQYFGPGTRLLVL.